This T cell receptor beta chain was sequenced for a study of blood T cell repertoires in COVID-19. This clone came up a few times. The repertoire was sequenced with immunoSEQ multiplex PCR; TCRdb's copy has only in-frame clones and lacks some. The data show about 330,000 clones, more than 75% seen once. Trimming shortened V by 5 bases and J by 2 bases, and 15 bases separated the two germline ends. This CDR3 comprises 16 residues. The germline gives CDR1 SGHTA, CDR2 FQGNSA. The material sequenced was PBMCs or T cells enriched from blood (not recorded which). This receptor was taken from a woman younger than 45 who had recovered from COVID-19. This chain uses TRBV7-2 with TRBJ2-2, with D possibly matching TRBD2 (5 bases). The CDR3 bases are TGTGCCAGCAGCCCGCCGGGAAGAACTAACACCGGGGAGCTGTTTTTT. It translates to CASSPPGRTNTGELFF.